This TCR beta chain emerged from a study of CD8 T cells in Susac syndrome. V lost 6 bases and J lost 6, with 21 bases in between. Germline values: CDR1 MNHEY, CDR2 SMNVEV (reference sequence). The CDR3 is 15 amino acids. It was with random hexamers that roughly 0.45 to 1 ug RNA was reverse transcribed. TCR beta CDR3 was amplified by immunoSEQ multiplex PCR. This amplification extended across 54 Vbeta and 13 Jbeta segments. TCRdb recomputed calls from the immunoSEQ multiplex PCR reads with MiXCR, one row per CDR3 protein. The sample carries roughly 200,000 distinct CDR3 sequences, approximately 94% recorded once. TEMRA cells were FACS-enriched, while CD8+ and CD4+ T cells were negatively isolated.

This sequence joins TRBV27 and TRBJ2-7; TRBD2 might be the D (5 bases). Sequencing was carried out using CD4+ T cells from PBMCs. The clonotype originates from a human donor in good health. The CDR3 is CASRPRIASSLEQYF. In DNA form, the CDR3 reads TGTGCCAGCAGACCCAGGATTGCTAGCTCCCTCGAGCAGTACTTC.